This TCR beta chain was captured in a study of T cell responses to AZD1222 COVID-19 vaccine. Study-wide background: Second-dose schedules of about 4 or about 12 weeks were combined. Notes on the study in general: The study sampled repertoires only after the peak T cell response.

The germline gives CDR1 MDHEN, CDR2 SYDVKM. The CDR3 loop spans 13 amino acids. Trimming took off 5 bases at V and 3 bases at J, with 10 bases between the two ends. The data were produced by immunoSEQ multiplex PCR, yet TCRdb's version contains in-frame clones alone and is incomplete. The profile shows about 150,000 clones, around nine tenths of them singletons. Regarding this clone: What it recognizes is unknown.

The TCR comes from an adult in good health. The chain combines TRBV28 with TRBJ1-2; D gene ambiguous. This specimen was peripheral blood, taken on day 0 of AZD1222 vaccination. CDR3 in DNA: TGTGCCAGCAGTGCCAGGATACACTATGGCTACACCTTC. Its translation is CASSARIHYGYTF.